The rows below give T cell receptor beta chains drawn from one sample of a study of blood T cell repertoires in COVID-19. Generated by immunoSEQ multiplex PCR, the TCRdb table keeps only in-frame clones and is missing some. The repertoire holds roughly 670,000 clones, with about 87% as singletons. Source material: peripheral blood. Every receptor here comes from a woman under 30 with acute or convalescent COVID-19. CDR3s leave out the opening cysteine and the closing phenylalanine or tryptophan. Each record gives: D gene, clone size, V gene, J gene, CDR3 protein. The D gene is left open where the match is weak. Some rows have no size entry. The others give once, few or many, or a class for an expanded clone.

>NA|NA|TRBV6-2/TRBV6-3|TRBJ2-1
ASSRTAEVEQF
>TRBD1|NA|TRBV5-3|TRBJ1-5
ARKDRVDVDQPQH
>TRBD1|NA|TRBV3-1/TRBV3-2|TRBJ1-5
ASSHSTGGLQPQH
>TRBD1|NA|TRBV13|TRBJ2-5
ASSPLAGQGAETQY
>TRBD2|NA|TRBV5-1|TRBJ2-1
ASSLSSGGAYEQF
>NA|NA|TRBV5-1|TRBJ2-7
ASSLDSGWGAYEQY
>TRBD2|NA|TRBV4-2|TRBJ2-1
ASSQFQGGLAGAVF
>TRBD1|NA|TRBV5-5|TRBJ1-6
ASSQSTGRLSFESPLH
>TRBD2|NA|TRBV9|TRBJ2-1
ASSVSAGGYNEQF
>NA|NA|TRBV28|TRBJ1-1
ASGAGGASMNTEAF
>TRBD1|NA|TRBV5-1|TRBJ1-4
ASSSRITTGGKNEKLF
>TRBD1|NA|TRBV5-1|TRBJ1-2
ASSNPLRDSKNYGYT
>NA|NA|TRBV30|TRBJ2-7
AWDSPQDEQY
>TRBD2|NA|TRBV12-5|TRBJ2-1
ASGLVIGLSGDRIVEQF
>NA|NA|TRBV27|TRBJ1-2
ASRRKDSLGYGYT
>NA|NA|TRBV30|TRBJ1-2
AWIANYGYT
>NA|once|TRBV5-1|TRBJ2-1
ASIGGYNEQF
>NA|NA|TRBV27|TRBJ2-7
ASSLSGTAYEQY
>NA|NA|TRBV30|TRBJ1-3
AWSVSFRRDSGNTIY
>TRBD1|NA|TRBV14|TRBJ2-7
ASSRQGIYEQY
>TRBD1|NA|TRBV29-1|TRBJ2-7
SVVDRTYEQY
>TRBD1|few|TRBV19|TRBJ1-5
ASSLWTGGHNQPQH
>NA|many|TRBV7-9|TRBJ2-7
ASSLTTAYEQY
>TRBD1|NA|TRBV29-1|TRBJ1-2
SVSTGTYGYT
>NA|once|TRBV7-9|TRBJ2-1
ASSLVGGYNEQF
>NA|NA|TRBV12-3/TRBV12-4|TRBJ1-1
ASRTRALDEAF
>NA|few|TRBV6-2/TRBV6-3|TRBJ2-7
ASSYYEAVSYEQY
>NA|NA|TRBV27|TRBJ1-2
ATREGLSTYGYT
>NA|NA|TRBV28|TRBJ2-3
ASRTPGDTQY
>NA|NA|TRBV30|TRBJ2-7
AWTSVTYEQY
>NA|NA|TRBV3-1/TRBV3-2|TRBJ1-1
ASSLASGQNTEAF
>NA|NA|TRBV6-5|TRBJ1-4
ASSFGTREKLF
>NA|NA|TRBV12-3/TRBV12-4|TRBJ1-1
ASSTQNTEAF
>TRBD1|once|TRBV4-3|TRBJ1-3
ASSQGTGGSSSGNTIY
>NA|NA|TRBV14|TRBJ2-2
ASSHRGASFNTGELF
>TRBD1|NA|TRBV5-1|TRBJ1-1
ASSYRGNTEAF
>NA|NA|TRBV9|TRBJ2-1
ASSVAGDNEQF
>NA|NA|TRBV18|TRBJ1-1
ASSPLQANTEAF
>NA|NA|TRBV28|TRBJ1-1
ASIWGGRNTEAF
>NA|NA|TRBV9|TRBJ1-3
ASSVDLLHSSGNTIY
>NA|NA|TRBV19|TRBJ1-2
ASSISGQFNYGYT
>TRBD1|NA|TRBV11-2|TRBJ1-5
ASSAPGQNQPQH
>NA|NA|TRBV4-3|TRBJ1-4
ASSQGGPESNEKLF
>NA|NA|TRBV12-5|TRBJ2-3
ASRLYRLSTDTQY
>TRBD1|NA|TRBV7-2|TRBJ2-7
ASSLTGAYEQY
>TRBD2|NA|TRBV27|TRBJ2-2
ASSLSVPGRAGELF
>NA|NA|TRBV30|TRBJ1-1
AWSRGTQHTEAF
>NA|NA|TRBV9|TRBJ1-1
ASSERTGNTEAF
>TRBD1|NA|TRBV19|TRBJ1-2
ASSDTTGGYYGYT
>NA|NA|TRBV10-1|TRBJ2-1
ASSEDWSSYNEQF
>TRBD1|NA|TRBV14|TRBJ1-1
ASSQVRGPNTEAF
>NA|NA|TRBV10-2|TRBJ1-2
ASSESILVQALYGYT
>TRBD1|NA|TRBV27|TRBJ1-4
ASSFGTEPNEKLF